This entry lists 22 T cell receptor beta chains sequenced from one sample in a study of T cell repertoires in cytomegalovirus infection (dated by TCRdb to 2018 to 2020). For sequencing, an Illumina HiSeq 1500 was employed. The public reads were reprocessed in TCRdb via fastp at Q25 and MiXCR, keeping in-frame beta chains. Here each entry gathers all rows of one CDR3 protein and keeps the most common genes and DNA. This sample holds approximately 130,000 distinct CDR3 sequences; 7% to 10% were observed only once. The top ten constitute roughly 9.1% of the sample. Sequencing was performed on PBMCs. All receptors come from a human donor in good health (CMV status not recorded). Some clones in this sample may be carry-over from other donors' samples.

This clonotype was seen only a few times. The rearrangement uses TRBV16 and TRBJ1-4; possibly TRBD1 for D (5 bases). V was shortened by 4 bases and J by 6 bases, with 15 bases between the two germline ends. The CDR3 has 15 residues. The germline gives CDR1 KGHSY, CDR2 FQNENV. CDR3 amino acids: CASSRRRGVDEKLFF. For the CDR3, the DNA is TGTGCCAGCAGCCGTCGGAGGGGCGTAGATGAAAAACTGTTTTTT.

This clonotype was counted at least ten times. The gene calls are TRBV7-3 and TRBJ2-5, with 8 bases aligning to TRBD2. Germline assignment: CDR1 SGHTA and CDR2 FQGTGA. V trimming: 5 bases; J trimming: 4 bases; junction bases outside the gene matches: 3. CDR3 size: 13 residues. CDR3 nucleotide sequence: TGTGCCAGCAGCCCTGGGACTAGAGAGACCCAGTACTTC. Its protein is CASSPGTRETQYF.

This clonotype was found many times. This chain's CDR3 is CSLTGTGAASGYTF. In DNA, the CDR3 is TGCAGTTTGACCGGGACAGGGGCCGCCTCGGGCTACACCTTC. The chain recombines TRBV20-1 with TRBJ1-2, with 10 positions matching TRBD1. The CDR3 is 14 amino acids. V lost 8 bases, J lost 8 bases, and 14 bases stayed unmatched. CDR1 DFQATT and CDR2 SNEGSKA come from the germline V gene (reference sequence).

The V call is TRBV2, the J call TRBJ2-4; 7 nucleotides align to TRBD2. J lost 3 bases, V lost 7 bases, and 15 bases had no gene match. Germline values: CDR1 SNHLY, CDR2 FYNNEI. The CDR3 runs to 17 residues. As DNA, the CDR3 is TGTGCCAGCACCGAGGCCCCCCAGGCTAGCGGCAAAAACATTCAGTACTTC. Protein sequence: CASTEAPQASGKNIQYF.

The table lists this clonotype with many counts. J is TRBJ2-3 and V is TRBV29-1, with 7 bases lining up with TRBD1. CDR3 size: 14 residues. V dropped 7 bases and J dropped 2; count of bases not matched to a gene: 9. Germline V gene data show CDR1 as SQVTM and CDR2 as ANQGSEA. The CDR3 bases are TGCAGCGGTGGTAGGGGGCAGTCCACAGATACGCAGTATTTT. Residues: CSGGRGQSTDTQYF.

This chain uses TRBV2 with TRBJ2-7; the D gene is possibly TRBD1 (5 bases). V lost 6 bases, J lost 0 bases, and 6 bases lay in between. The V gene's germline CDR1 is SNHLY and CDR2 FYNNEI. The CDR3 length is 12 residues. CDR3 amino acids: CASRDSSYEQYF. DNA for the CDR3: TGTGCCAGCAGAGACAGCTCCTACGAGCAGTACTTC.

This clonotype was detected many times. V and J are TRBV7-9 and TRBJ2-1; TRBD2 might be the D (7 bases). Germline V gene lookup returns CDR1 SEHNR and CDR2 FQNEAQ (reference sequence). The CDR3 spans 16 residues. V was trimmed by 5 bases and J by 7 bases, leaving 21 bases between them. The CDR3 sequence: CASSQFAGALGNEQFF. CDR3 DNA sequence: TGTGCCAGCAGCCAGTTTGCGGGGGCTCTGGGAAATGAGCAGTTCTTC.

This clonotype was seen repeatedly, ten times or more. The chain uses TRBV20-1 and TRBJ1-1, with D perhaps TRBD1 (5 bases). The germline V gene encodes CDR1 DFQATT and CDR2 SNEGSKA (reference sequence). The length of the CDR3 is 11 residues. The V end was cut by 6 bases, the J end by 6 bases, with 11 bases between. CDR3 amino acids: CSAARGPEAFF. In DNA form, the CDR3 reads TGCAGTGCCGCGAGGGGCCCTGAAGCTTTCTTT.

This clonotype was found many times. The chain has TRBV5-1 and TRBJ2-2, with 7 bases aligning to TRBD2. Germline CDR1 SGHRS, CDR2 YFSETQ. V trimming: 4 bases; J trimming: 4 bases; junction bases outside the gene matches: 4. The CDR3 has 14 residues. The CDR3 region has the DNA TGCGCCAGCAGCCGTTCGGGGGGCACCGGGGAGCTGTTTTTT. It encodes CASSRSGGTGELFF.

This clonotype appeared many times. This chain uses TRBV15 with TRBJ1-3; D uncertain. The germline V gene encodes CDR1 LNHNV and CDR2 YYDKDF (reference sequence). The CDR3 is made up of 15 amino acids. Trimming took off 0 bases at V and 0 bases at J, with 6 bases between the two ends. CDR3 residues: CATSRETFSGNTIYF. DNA for the CDR3: TGTGCCACCAGCAGAGAGACCTTCTCTGGAAACACCATATATTTT.

This clonotype was recorded at least ten times. The V call is TRBV7-9, the J call TRBJ1-1; unclear D gene. The CDR3 is made up of 14 amino acids. CDR1 SEHNR and CDR2 FQNEAQ come from the germline V gene (reference sequence). V gave up 1 base and J gave up 4 bases, with 10 bases separating them. The CDR3 bases are TGTGCCAGCAGCTTAGGTTCCGCGCCCACTGAAGCTTTCTTT. It encodes CASSLGSAPTEAFF.

This clonotype was recorded only once. The junction differs from germline at one of its ends, possibly a read error. CDR3 coding DNA: TGTGCCAGCAGCCAAGTTCGAGGGGAAAGTGGGGCCAACGTCCTGACTTTC. Translating gives CASSQVRGESGANVLTF. The chain employs TRBV4-1 and TRBJ2-6, with D perhaps assigned TRBD1 or TRBD2 (5 bases each). The CDR3 has 17 residues. Germline CDR1 is MGHRA and CDR2 is YSYEKL.

The chain recombines TRBV20-1 with TRBJ2-1; either TRBD1 or TRBD2 may supply D (5 bases each). Germline CDR1 reads DFQATT; CDR2 reads SNEGSKA (reference sequence). CDR3 length: 13 residues. In nucleotides, the CDR3 is TGCACCACCGAGGGGCCAGGCTACAATGAGCAGTTCTTC. Its translation is CTTEGPGYNEQFF.

This clonotype has a handful of counts. The CDR3 reads CASSRRQGSGANVLTF. DNA for the CDR3: TGTGCCAGCAGTCGGCGACAGGGCTCTGGGGCCAACGTCCTGACTTTC. The rearrangement links TRBV28 to TRBJ2-6; the match to TRBD1 covers 7 bases. This CDR3 region has 16 residues. Unmatched junction bases numbered 4, after V lost 5 bases and J lost 0 bases. Germline V gene sequence: CDR1 MDHEN, CDR2 SYDVKM.

This rearrangement joins TRBV20-1 to TRBJ2-5; no definite D call. With 5 bases removed from V and 7 bases from J, the gap between germline ends came to 11 bases. The CDR3 is 11 amino acids. CDR1 is DFQATT, CDR2 SNEGSKA, per germline (reference sequence). CDR3 amino acids: CSAPISGTQYF. CDR3 coding DNA: TGCAGTGCTCCCATTTCGGGGACCCAGTACTTC.

The sample holds many counts of this clonotype. V and J are TRBV25-1 and TRBJ2-5, with 8 bases lining up with TRBD2. The V gene end was trimmed by 4 bases and the J gene end by 5 bases; junction bases not matched to a gene: 6. Germline CDR1 MGHDK, CDR2 SYGVNS. This CDR3 contains 14 residues. CDR3 loop: CASSVSGGGETQYF. Here the CDR3 DNA reads TGTGCCAGCAGTGTCTCGGGGGGGGGGGAGACCCAGTACTTC. Based on the CDR3 plus reference TRBV25-1 and TRBJ2-5, the full variable domain is EADIYQTPRYLVIGTGKKITLECSQTMGHDKMYWYQQDPGMELHLIHYSYGVNSTEKGDLSSESTVSRIRTEHFPLTLESARPSHTSQYLCASSVSGGGETQYFGPGTRLLVL.

The chain is built from TRBV5-1 and TRBJ2-7, with D perhaps matching TRBD1 (5 bases). The germline V and J ends were trimmed by 1 base and 0 bases, with 11 bases remaining between them. In germline, CDR1 is SGHRS, CDR2 YFSETQ. This CDR3 is built from 15 residues. The CDR3 protein is CASSLQQESSYEQYF. Here the CDR3 DNA reads TGCGCCAGCAGCTTGCAACAGGAAAGCTCCTACGAGCAGTACTTC.

The V and J genes are TRBV12-3 or TRBV12-4 and TRBJ1-4, with TRBD1 as a possible D gene (5 bases). The CDR3 spans 16 residues. V dropped 4 bases and J dropped 4 bases, with 16 bases sitting between them. The CDR3 DNA sequence: TGTGCCAGCAGTTCCTTTCGGGCAGGGCATAATGAAAAACTGTTTTTT. This encodes CASSSFRAGHNEKLFF.

J is TRBJ2-3 and V is TRBV20-1; the D gene is possibly TRBD2 (6 bases). CDR3 length equals 12 residues. Germline loops: CDR1 DFQATT, CDR2 SNEGSKA (reference sequence). V dropped 7 bases and J dropped 1 base, with 9 bases sitting between them. The CDR3 reads CSGRGGTDTQYF. CDR3 bases: TGCAGTGGGAGGGGTGGCACAGATACGCAGTATTTT.

This clonotype was picked up many times. This CDR3 is CSARDPAGGPGEQFF. In DNA, the CDR3 is TGCAGTGCTAGAGATCCCGCGGGGGGGCCTGGTGAGCAGTTCTTC. The V and J genes are TRBV20-1 and TRBJ2-1, with TRBD2 matching over 9 bases. The CDR3 spans 15 residues. V shed 0 bases, J shed 9 bases, and the junction held 9 bases outside the gene matches. The germline gives CDR1 DFQATT, CDR2 SNEGSKA (reference sequence).

In its sample, this clonotype was seen many times. This chain connects TRBV19 to TRBJ2-5; a possible D gene is TRBD1 (5 bases). This CDR3 comprises 14 residues. Deletions cut 3 bases from V and 1 base from J, with 9 bases between. CDR1 and CDR2 from the germline V gene are LNHDA and SQIVND (reference sequence). The CDR3 spells CASSIWGSQETQYF. CDR3 nucleotide sequence: TGTGCCAGTAGTATTTGGGGCAGCCAAGAGACCCAGTACTTC.

The table lists this clonotype with many counts. This sequence joins TRBV5-6 and TRBJ2-7; the D is unclear. The CDR3 sequence is 13 residues long. CDR1 and CDR2 from the germline V gene are SGHDT and YYEEEE. V was clipped by 1 base and J by 6 bases, with 11 bases between them. This CDR3 reads CASSLNMRLEQYF. CDR3 in DNA: TGTGCCAGCAGCTTGAACATGCGACTCGAGCAGTACTTC.